The T cell receptor beta chain under discussion was sequenced for a study of blood T cell repertoires in COVID-19. Study-level background: From the United States, Italy and Spain came samples of acute and convalescent COVID-19. PBMCs, B-cell-depleted T cells, or T cells were the source of the cDNA or gDNA that made up the material.

Original analysis: Nucleated cell number was recorded as an estimate derived from reference gene primer amplification. Clones were sequenced by immunoSEQ multiplex PCR, and TCRdb holds only the in-frame ones, with some missing. The DNA gave D and trimming, while V, J and clone size come from that table. Altogether about 40,000 clones are present, about 85% being singletons, with the ten largest covering roughly an eighth. The V end was cut by 6 bases, the J end by 0 bases, with 17 bases between. The CDR3 is 16 amino acids. The germline V gene has CDR1 SGHAT and CDR2 FQNNGV. This chain uses TRBV11-2 with TRBJ2-5, with D maybe TRBD1 (6 bases). The receptor was derived from a human donor in a cohort sampled during active COVID-19. The source material was peripheral blood. In DNA form, the CDR3 reads TGTGCCAGCAGTTTAAACCCCGGGACAAACCAAGAGACCCAGTACTTC. This codes for CASSLNPGTNQETQYF.